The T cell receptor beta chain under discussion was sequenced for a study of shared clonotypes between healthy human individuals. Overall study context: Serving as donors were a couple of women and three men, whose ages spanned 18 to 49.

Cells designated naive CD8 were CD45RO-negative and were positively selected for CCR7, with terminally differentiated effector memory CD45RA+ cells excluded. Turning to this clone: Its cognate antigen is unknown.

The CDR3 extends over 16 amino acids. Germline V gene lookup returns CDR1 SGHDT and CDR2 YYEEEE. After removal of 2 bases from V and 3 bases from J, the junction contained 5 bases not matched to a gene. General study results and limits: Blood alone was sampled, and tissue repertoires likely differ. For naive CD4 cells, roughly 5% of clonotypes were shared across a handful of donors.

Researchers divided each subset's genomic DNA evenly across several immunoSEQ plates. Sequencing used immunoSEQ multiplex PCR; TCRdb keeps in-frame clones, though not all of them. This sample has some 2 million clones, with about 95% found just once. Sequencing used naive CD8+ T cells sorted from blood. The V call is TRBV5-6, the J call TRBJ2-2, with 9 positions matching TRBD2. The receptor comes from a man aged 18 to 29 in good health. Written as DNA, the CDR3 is TGTGCCAGCAGCTTTACTACTAGCGGGTACACCGGGGAGCTGTTTTTT. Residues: CASSFTTSGYTGELFF.